This TCR beta chain was profiled in a study of CD8 T cells in Susac syndrome. An input of roughly 0.5 to 1 ug of RNA was subjected to reverse transcription using random hexamers. TCRdb itself ran the immunoSEQ multiplex PCR reads through MiXCR, one entry per CDR3 protein. The repertoire holds 50,000 or so distinct CDR3 sequences, roughly 93% seen once, with approximately 0.49% in the top ten. Sequencing of TCR beta was undertaken in CD8+ and CD4+ T cells derived from blood. Bulk CD8+ and CD4+ cells came from magnetic negative isolation; CD8+ TEMRA by FACS. On this clonotype: Its antigen is still unknown.

Whole-study results and caveats: The study conceded that its TCR sequencing and HLA analysis involved relatively few individuals.

V was clipped by 4 bases and J by 6 bases, with 21 bases between them. Germline CDR1 and CDR2: SGHTA and FQGNSA. The CDR3 extends over 17 amino acids. Sample: CD8+ T cells from PBMCs. V and J are TRBV7-2 and TRBJ1-4; the D gene is possibly TRBD1 (6 bases). The receptor's source is a human donor with multiple sclerosis. The CDR3 sequence is CASSSPLGGPGDEKLFF. CDR3 nucleotides: TGTGCCAGCAGCTCACCTCTGGGGGGGCCGGGCGATGAAAAACTGTTTTTT.